The clone carrying this T cell receptor (beta chain) was counted only a few times. Some clones are missing from TCRdb's copy, which holds only in-frame ones; the method was immunoSEQ multiplex PCR. The repertoire holds 35,000 to 40,000 clones, with around 90% as singletons. These data come from a study of graft-versus-host responses after intestinal transplantation. The V gene lost 1 base and the J gene lost 2 bases, with 17 bases spanning the gap. Germline assignment: CDR1 SGHKS and CDR2 YYEKEE (reference sequence). The CDR3 has 17 residues. Researchers processed graft tissue to release intraepithelial and lamina propria lymphocytes.

The J gene is TRBJ2-3, the V gene TRBV5-5; D uncertain. The sequence was collected from a human patient who received an intestinal transplant, so some T cells may come from the graft donor. Sequenced material: ileum tissue, taken about 200 days after intestinal transplant. CDR3 amino acids: CASSLTPGSTYTDTQYF. DNA of the CDR3: TGTGCCAGCAGCTTGACGCCAGGATCGACATACACAGATACGCAGTATTTT.